A single sample is the source of the 6 T cell receptor beta chains below, sequenced in a study of blood T cells in healthy people across ages (dated by TCRdb to about 2015). Library method: 5' RACE. These reads were obtained on an Illumina HiSeq 2500. The second PCR ran for roughly 7 to 11 cycles and used a J-beta primer mix along with a sample-barcoded 5' primer. Using fastp trimming at Q25 and MiXCR clonotype assembly, TCRdb reanalyzed the public sequencing data and kept in-frame beta chains. Under each unique CDR3 protein, matching rows form one entry showing the most common genes and DNA. The sample data list hundreds of thousands of distinct CDR3 sequences, and around 24% of these were observed just once. The top ten clonotypes cover 8.7% of the sample. These data were also reused for a study on T cells of mothers and their children.

Sequenced input: blood. Receptor source: a boy aged 10-17 years in good health.

The chain links TRBV27 to TRBJ1-1, with D unclear. The CDR3 is 13 amino acids. The germline gives CDR1 MNHEY, CDR2 SMNVEV (reference sequence). V was cut by 6 bases and J by 4 bases, with 12 bases left in between. The CDR3 region is CASRRPRGTEAFF. CDR3 nucleotide sequence: TGTGCCAGCAGGAGACCACGGGGCACTGAAGCTTTCTTT.

About this clonotype itself: This clone may be a read error of a much larger clone one base away. V and J are TRBV5-6 and TRBJ2-7, with TRBD1 identical over 7 bases. The CDR3 contains 14 residues. V lost 4 bases, J lost 6 bases, and 10 bases stayed unmatched. CDR1 SGHDT and CDR2 YYEEEE come from the germline V gene. The CDR3 DNA sequence: TGTGCCAGCAGCGGGGGAAGACAGGGAACCGAGCAGTACTTC. It codes for CASSGGRQGTEQYF.

This clonotype was detected only a few times. The chain links TRBV28 to TRBJ1-1; no clear D gene. CDR1 is MDHEN and CDR2 is SYDVKM in the germline V gene. Trimming removed 7 bases at V and 4 bases at J, with 10 bases between. This CDR3 is 12 amino acids long. In nucleotides, the CDR3 is TGTGCCAGCAACCTGAACCCCACTGAAGCTTTCTTT. Protein sequence: CASNLNPTEAFF.

The rearrangement uses TRBV14 and TRBJ2-5, with D hard to call. Germline CDR1 reads SGHDN; CDR2 reads FVKESK. The germline V and J ends were trimmed by 3 bases and 7 bases, with 9 bases remaining between them. CDR3 length equals 12 residues. The CDR3, as DNA: TGTGCCAGCAGCCAGGGCCTTGGGACCCAGTACTTC. Amino acids: CASSQGLGTQYF.

A few counts support this clonotype. This chain links TRBV4-1 with TRBJ1-6, with D tentatively TRBD1 (6 bases). Germline V gives CDR1 MGHRA, CDR2 YSYEKL. There are 17 residues in the CDR3. V shed 1 base and J shed 0 bases, with 10 bases lying between them. CDR3 in DNA: TGCGCCAGCAGCCAAGGGACAGCAGGCTCCTATAATTCACCCCTCCACTTT. Translating gives CASSQGTAGSYNSPLHF.

This chain links TRBV5-5 with TRBJ1-1, with D unresolved. V lost 0 bases and J lost 3, with 9 bases in between. Per the germline V gene, CDR1 is SGHKS and CDR2 is YYEKEE (reference sequence). The CDR3 length is 14 residues. The CDR3 loop reads CASSLERQHTEAFF. In DNA form, the CDR3 reads TGTGCCAGCAGCTTGGAGAGGCAGCACACTGAAGCTTTCTTT.